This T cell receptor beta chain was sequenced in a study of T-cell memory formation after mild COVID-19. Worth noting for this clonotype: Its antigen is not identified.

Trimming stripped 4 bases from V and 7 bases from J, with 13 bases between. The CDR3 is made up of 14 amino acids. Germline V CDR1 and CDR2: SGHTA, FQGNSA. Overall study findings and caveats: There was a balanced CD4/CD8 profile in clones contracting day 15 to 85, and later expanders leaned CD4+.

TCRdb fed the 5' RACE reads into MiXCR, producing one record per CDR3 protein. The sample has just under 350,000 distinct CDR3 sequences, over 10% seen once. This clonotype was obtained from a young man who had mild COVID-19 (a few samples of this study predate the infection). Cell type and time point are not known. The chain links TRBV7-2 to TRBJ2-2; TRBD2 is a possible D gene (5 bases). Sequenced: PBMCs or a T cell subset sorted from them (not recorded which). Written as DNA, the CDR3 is TGTGCCAGCAGCTCGAGGGTAGTAGGCGGGGAGCTGTTTTTT. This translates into CASSSRVVGGELFF.